This TCR beta chain was documented in a study of blood T cell repertoires in COVID-19. Study in general: The United States, Italy and Spain were the sources of the acute and convalescent COVID-19 samples. PBMCs, B-cell-depleted T cells, or T cells were the source of the cDNA or gDNA that made up the material.

The CDR3 runs 18 residues. CDR1 and CDR2 (germline): MGHRA, YSYEKL. J lost 2 bases, V lost 0 bases, and 6 bases had no gene match. This clone showed up just once. One Seattle source followed patients from active infection through their disease course. Original handling: Amplification of reference gene primers was used by the study to estimate nucleated cell counts. TCRdb's table, derived via immunoSEQ multiplex PCR, lists solely in-frame clones and lacks some. V, J and clone size derive from that table, while D and trimming were established from the DNA sequence. The repertoire consists of roughly 340,000 clones, with 87% occurring once and the leading ten covering nearly 6.5%.

This clonotype was obtained from a woman aged 45-65 years with COVID-19, enrolled during active disease. What was sequenced was peripheral blood. The chain combines TRBV4-1 with TRBJ2-4, with 11 bases matching TRBD2. CDR3 protein: CASSQDLAGGPTKNIQYF. The DNA for the CDR3 is TGCGCCAGCAGCCAAGATTTAGCGGGAGGGCCGACCAAAAACATTCAGTACTTC.